This section outlines one TCR beta chain sequence together with its context. Its antigen remains unknown. The authors ran a second PCR of roughly 6 to 11 cycles using a sample-barcoded 5' primer and a J-beta primer mix. TCRdb processed the 5' RACE reads anew with MiXCR; each CDR3 protein has one entry. The sample shows about 1 million distinct CDR3 sequences, 35% to 55% of them seen only once. Germline V gene data show CDR1 as DFQATT and CDR2 as SNEGSKA (reference sequence). V lost 1 base to trimming and J lost 3 bases, with 11 bases between them. This CDR3 contains 14 residues. This specimen comes from a study of blood T cells in healthy people across ages. Study-wide findings and caveats: Age showed a roughly linear inverse relationship with TCR beta diversity per million T cells.

The receptor was isolated from an older woman in good health. The chain uses TRBV20-1 and TRBJ2-3; unclear D gene. The specimen was blood. CDR3 loop: CSARGPLGTDTQYF. The DNA of the CDR3 is TGCAGTGCTAGAGGCCCCCTGGGGACAGATACGCAGTATTTT.